This is a list of T cell receptor beta chains from one sample in a study of shared clonotypes between healthy human individuals. TCRdb keeps only in-frame clones here, not all; method: immunoSEQ multiplex PCR. The data hold hundreds of thousands of clones, with around 73% observed a single time. The sample comprised memory CD4+ T cells sorted from blood. Source of these receptors: a woman in her 30s in good health. The conserved cysteine and the conserved F or W are not part of the CDR3 here.

>TRBV28|TRBJ1-1
ASNGGRVTEAF
>TRBV5-4|TRBJ2-5
ASSFPGRRETQY
>TRBV10-1|TRBJ2-5
ASSNDGTQY
>TRBV15|TRBJ1-2
ATKPWDRDGSSYT
>TRBV28|TRBJ2-7
ASSLGISYEQY
>TRBV11-2|TRBJ2-7
ASSFRGNSYEQY
>TRBV28|TRBJ2-7
ASSLFASGDYEQY
>TRBV2|TRBJ2-5
ASRAGGETQY
>TRBV6-5|TRBJ1-1
ASSYSYGGATEAF
>TRBV4-2|TRBJ2-4
ASSQDYTGSGENIQY
>TRBV27|TRBJ2-1
ASSWGDSYNEQF
>TRBV15|TRBJ1-2
ATSRVRDNLNYGYT
>TRBV18|TRBJ2-1
ASSPAGGISSYNEQF
>TRBV27|TRBJ1-5
ASSHTFRVSNQPQH
>TRBV7-2|TRBJ1-4
ASSPYRAEKLF
>TRBV19|TRBJ1-3
ASSMGGGAHR
>TRBV4-1|TRBJ2-1
ASSKNNEQF
>TRBV29-1|TRBJ2-1
SVVRTSGYNEQF
>TRBV13|TRBJ1-1
ASSTGTDSEAF
>TRBV4-1|TRBJ2-2
ASSPRLAGASGELF
>TRBV28|TRBJ2-2
ASSLQEGELF
>TRBV6-5|TRBJ1-1
ASSYLRGRTEAF